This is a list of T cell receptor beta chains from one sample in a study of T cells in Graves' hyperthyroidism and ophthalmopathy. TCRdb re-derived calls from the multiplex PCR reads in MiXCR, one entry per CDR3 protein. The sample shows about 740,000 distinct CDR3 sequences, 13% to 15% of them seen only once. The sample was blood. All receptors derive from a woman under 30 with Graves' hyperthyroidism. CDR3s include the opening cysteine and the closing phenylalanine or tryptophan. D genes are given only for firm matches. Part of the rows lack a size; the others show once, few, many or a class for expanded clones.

CDR3: CASSGQRRGDQPQHF
DNA: TGTGCCAGCAGTGGGCAGAGAAGGGGTGATCAGCCCCAGCATTTT
D: NA
V: TRBV6-1
size: NA
J: TRBJ1-5

CDR3: CASSEAFSPLHF
DNA: TGTGCCAGCAGTGAGGCCTTTTCACCCCTCCACTTT
D: NA
V: TRBV2
size: many
J: TRBJ1-6

CDR3: CASSRSSSPGWGNEQFF
DNA: TGTGCCAGCAGCCGATCCTCATCCCCGGGTTGGGGCAATGAGCAGTTCTTC
D: NA
V: TRBV7-8
size: many
J: TRBJ2-1

CDR3: CASSAPDTGNYGYTF
DNA: TGTGCCAGCAGTGCCCCGGACACCGGTAACTATGGCTACACCTTC
D: NA
V: TRBV28
size: many
J: TRBJ1-2

CDR3: CASSRNGLAGEQYF
DNA: TGTGCCAGCAGTCGGAATGGACTAGCGGGGGAGCAGTACTTC
D: TRBD2
V: TRBV27
size: few
J: TRBJ2-7

CDR3: CASSLGQLYGCTF
DNA: TGTGCCAGCAGCTTGGGACAGCTCTATGGCTGCACCTTC
D: TRBD1
V: TRBV6-1
size: NA
J: TRBJ1-2

CDR3: CSAGRAGYNEQLF
DNA: TGCAGTGCCGGGAGGGCCGGCTACAATGAGCAGCTCTTC
D: TRBD2
V: TRBV20-1
size: NA
J: TRBJ2-1

CDR3: CASSPGRGDPGNTIYF
DNA: TGTGCCAGCTCACCGGGACGGGGGGATCCTGGAAACACCATATATTTT
D: NA
V: TRBV18
size: many
J: TRBJ1-3

CDR3: CASSHSVSGAYEQYF
DNA: TGCGCCAGCAGCCATTCCGTTAGCGGGGCCTACGAGCAGTACTTC
D: TRBD2
V: TRBV4-3
size: few
J: TRBJ2-7

CDR3: CASSPTGLASGKNIQYF
DNA: TGTGCCAGCTCACCGACTGGGTTGGCGTCGGGCAAAAACATTCAGTACTTC
D: NA
V: TRBV18
size: few
J: TRBJ2-4

CDR3: CASSYSLGTIQYF
DNA: TGTGCCAGCAGTTACTCGTTAGGGACCATTCAGTACTTC
D: NA
V: TRBV6-6
size: NA
J: TRBJ2-4

CDR3: CATSKTENPYEQYF
DNA: TGTGCCACCTCTAAGACAGAGAACCCCTACGAGCAGTACTTC
D: NA
V: TRBV24-1
size: many
J: TRBJ2-7

CDR3: CASSAGGSAKNIQYF
DNA: TGTGCCAGCAGCGCCGGGGGGTCAGCCAAAAACATTCAGTACTTC
D: TRBD2
V: TRBV9
size: NA
J: TRBJ2-4

CDR3: CASSQGQGANEQFF
DNA: TGTGCCAGTAGCCAGGGACAGGGGGCGAATGAGCAGTTCTTC
D: TRBD1
V: TRBV19
size: few
J: TRBJ2-1

CDR3: CASSSGTGRYERYF
DNA: TGTGCCAGCAGCTCCGGGACAGGGCGATACGAGCGGTACTTC
D: TRBD1
V: TRBV7-9
size: few
J: TRBJ2-7

CDR3: CASSYSRGASGQFF
DNA: TGTGCCAGCAGTTACTCAAGGGGGGCCTCGGGGCAGTTCTTC
D: NA
V: TRBV6-2/TRBV6-3
size: many
J: TRBJ2-1

CDR3: CASSVGTSGTTQYF
DNA: TGTGCCAGCAGTGTAGGGACTAGCGGGACAACGCAGTATTTT
D: TRBD2
V: TRBV6-1
size: NA
J: TRBJ2-3

CDR3: CASSISPSTDTQYF
DNA: TGTGCCAGTAGTATTAGTCCCAGCACAGATACGCAGTATTTT
D: NA
V: TRBV19
size: NA
J: TRBJ2-3

CDR3: CASMQGIDEQFF
DNA: TGTGCCAGCATGCAGGGTATCGATGAGCAGTTCTTC
D: NA
V: TRBV28
size: many
J: TRBJ2-1

CDR3: CASSELAGESDTQYF
DNA: TGTGCCAGCAGTGAACTAGCGGGAGAATCAGATACGCAGTATTTT
D: TRBD2
V: TRBV2
size: NA
J: TRBJ2-3

CDR3: CASSLQGAPQETQYF
DNA: TGCGCCAGCAGCTTGCAGGGGGCCCCCCAAGAGACCCAGTACTTC
D: TRBD1
V: TRBV5-1
size: NA
J: TRBJ2-5

CDR3: CASSRTLADTQYF
DNA: TGCGCCAGCAGCCGGACACTAGCAGATACGCAGTATTTT
D: NA
V: TRBV4-3
size: few
J: TRBJ2-3

CDR3: CASSFQREGGEQFF
DNA: TGTGCCAGCAGCTTCCAGCGGGAGGGCGGTGAGCAGTTCTTC
D: TRBD2
V: TRBV5-4
size: few
J: TRBJ2-1

CDR3: CAISAGNEQFF
DNA: TGTGCCATCAGTGCGGGAAATGAGCAGTTCTTC
D: NA
V: TRBV10-3
size: few
J: TRBJ2-1

CDR3: CASSLAGGLSEQYF
DNA: TGTGCCAGCAGCTTAGCTGGGGGCCTTTCCGAGCAGTACTTC
D: NA
V: TRBV7-9
size: many
J: TRBJ2-7

CDR3: CASSYGLAGHEQFF
DNA: TGTGCCAGCAGTTACGGACTAGCGGGTCATGAGCAGTTCTTC
D: TRBD2
V: TRBV6-2/TRBV6-3
size: many
J: TRBJ2-1

CDR3: CSATQDRVYEQYF
DNA: TGCAGTGCTACCCAGGACAGGGTCTACGAGCAGTACTTC
D: TRBD1
V: TRBV20-1
size: NA
J: TRBJ2-7

CDR3: CASSLIRGQPQHF
DNA: TGTGCCAGCAGTTTGATTCGCGGCCAGCCCCAGCATTTT
D: NA
V: TRBV6-2/TRBV6-3
size: few
J: TRBJ1-5

CDR3: CASSDRLAGADTQYF
DNA: TGTGCCAGCAGTGATCGACTAGCGGGAGCAGATACGCAGTATTTT
D: TRBD2
V: TRBV6-1
size: NA
J: TRBJ2-3

CDR3: CASSFRSSGANVLTF
DNA: TGTGCCAGCAGTTTCCGGTCCTCTGGGGCCAACGTCCTGACTTTC
D: NA
V: TRBV12-3/TRBV12-4
size: NA
J: TRBJ2-6

CDR3: CASSFSWAQRAPNEQFF
DNA: TGTGCCAGCAGTTTTTCATGGGCGCAAAGGGCCCCGAATGAGCAGTTCTTC
D: NA
V: TRBV28
size: few
J: TRBJ2-1

CDR3: CASSRTGYWGEKLFF
DNA: TGTGCCAGCAGCCGTACCGGTTATTGGGGAGAAAAACTGTTTTTT
D: NA
V: TRBV12-3/TRBV12-4
size: NA
J: TRBJ1-4

CDR3: CASRGEAFANTGELFF
DNA: TGTGCCAGCAGAGGGGAGGCATTCGCGAACACCGGGGAGCTGTTTTTT
D: NA
V: TRBV6-1
size: NA
J: TRBJ2-2

CDR3: CASSPGTGEQVTEAFF
DNA: TGTGCCAGCAGCCCCGGGACAGGGGAGCAAGTCACTGAAGCTTTCTTT
D: TRBD1
V: TRBV7-3
size: NA
J: TRBJ1-1

CDR3: CASRPRTGRNDQPQHF
DNA: TGTGCCAGTAGACCCCGGACAGGGAGGAACGATCAGCCCCAGCATTTT
D: TRBD1
V: TRBV19
size: NA
J: TRBJ1-5

CDR3: CSAPGVGGHYNEQFF
DNA: TGCAGTGCCCCGGGGGTTGGCGGACACTACAATGAGCAGTTCTTC
D: NA
V: TRBV20-1
size: few
J: TRBJ2-1

CDR3: CAWRIGGILNTIYF
DNA: TGTGCCTGGAGAATAGGGGGCATTTTAAACACCATATATTTT
D: TRBD1
V: TRBV30
size: NA
J: TRBJ1-3

CDR3: CATSSPNEQFF
DNA: TGTGCCACCAGCAGTCCTAATGAGCAGTTCTTC
D: NA
V: TRBV15
size: few
J: TRBJ2-1

CDR3: CASSPPGQVSTDTQYF
DNA: TGTGCCAGCAGTCCACCCGGACAGGTTAGCACAGATACGCAGTATTTT
D: TRBD1
V: TRBV12-3/TRBV12-4
size: many
J: TRBJ2-3

CDR3: CASRGGRGDHTQYF
DNA: TGTGCCAGCAGGGGGGGCCGGGGAGATCATACGCAGTATTTT
D: NA
V: TRBV2
size: many
J: TRBJ2-3

CDR3: CASSYGQNSGNTIYF
DNA: TGTGCCAGCAGCTACGGACAGAACTCTGGAAACACCATATATTTT
D: NA
V: TRBV7-9
size: NA
J: TRBJ1-3